This T cell receptor (beta chain) was profiled in a study of memory CD4+ T cells and cytomegalovirus serostatus. Study as a whole: Healthy Belgian adult donors included under ten CMV-positive and some 25 CMV-negative people. Study-wide points: About two fifths of the roughly 150 known CMV-associated TCRbeta sequences appeared in CD4+ memory.

The CDR3 runs to 15 residues. With V trimmed by 5 bases and J by 5 bases, 11 bases remained unmatched. Germline V gene sequence: CDR1 MDHEN, CDR2 SYDVKM. Single viable CD3+CD4+CD8-CD45RO+ cells were sorted as the memory CD4+ T cells. Donors' CMV status reflects serum IgG against pp150, pp28, p38, p52. Total CD4+ T cells were enriched by CD4 positive selection. This clone was picked up one time. Its antigen is still unknown. Profiled with immunoSEQ multiplex PCR; TCRdb holds only in-frame clones, not every one. The sample shows over 45,000 clones, about four fifths of them seen only once. V gene TRBV28 combines with J gene TRBJ2-7; TRBD1 matches at 8 bases. The receptor comes from an adult in good health and CMV-seronegative. Some clones in this sample may be carry-over from other donors' samples. Sequenced sample: memory CD4+ T cells from blood. CDR3 protein: CASSAPLPGQDEQYF. The CDR3 DNA reads as TGTGCCAGCAGTGCCCCACTACCGGGACAGGACGAGCAGTACTTC.